This TCR beta chain comes out of a study of CXCR3-negative and CXCR3-positive naive CD8 T cells. Whole-study findings and limits: Memory, not naive, CXCR3-negative and CXCR3-positive cells differed in TRBV-TRBJ usage.

Through 5' RACE with UMI labels, the TRB cDNA libraries were prepared. TCRdb re-called the 5' RACE reads and shows each CDR3 protein once, DNA omitted. The specimen's table records 150,000 or so distinct CDR3 sequences. There are 15 residues in the CDR3. The germline V gene encodes CDR1 DFQATT and CDR2 SNEGSKA (reference sequence). A word on this clonotype: Its specificity is not known.

The clonotype originates from a human donor in good health. Some clones in this sample may be carry-over from other donors' samples. Input material: naive CXCR3- CD8+ T cells from blood. Subset given: CD45RO-CCR7+CD27+CD95- naive CD8+ T cells lacking CXCR3 (TNR3-). The V and J genes are TRBV20-1 and TRBJ2-7; the D call from TCRdb, TRBD1, cannot be confirmed without DNA. CDR3 residues: CSARAYGQASYEQYF.